The 25 T cell receptor beta chains listed next were all sequenced from one sample in a study of human versus mouse CDR3 diversity and MHC coevolution. Generated by immunoSEQ multiplex PCR, the TCRdb table keeps only in-frame clones and is missing some. This sample carries 80,000 or so clones, around 93% of them seen once, and the ten largest clones take 1.2% to 1.5%. Source material: naive CD4+ T cells from blood. Stated subset: CD45RO-negative CD62L-positive naive CD4 T cells. The origin of the receptors is a person aged 30-70 years in good health.

This chain links TRBV9 with TRBJ2-2; 12 bases match TRBD1. Germline CDR1 and CDR2: SGDLS and YYNGEE. The CDR3 runs 17 residues. The V and J ends lost 4 bases and 4 bases, in that order; junction bases with no gene match: 8. The CDR3 here is CASSWSGTGGTTGELFF. CDR3 coding DNA: TGTGCCAGCAGCTGGTCCGGGACAGGGGGCACCACCGGGGAGCTGTTTTTT.

This clone was found once. The chain has TRBV9 and TRBJ2-2; a possible D gene is TRBD2 (7 bases). V was cut by 3 bases and J by 5 bases, with 17 bases left in between. The CDR3 covers 16 residues. The germline gives CDR1 SGDLS, CDR2 YYNGEE. The CDR3 here is CASSARRGAQTGELFF. The CDR3 region has the DNA TGTGCCAGCAGCGCCAGACGGGGGGCGCAAACCGGGGAGCTGTTTTTT.

The J gene is TRBJ1-1, the V gene TRBV19; a weak D match, TRBD1 (5 bases). CDR3 length equals 13 residues. The V and J ends lost 5 bases and 3 bases respectively, with 10 bases between them. Germline values: CDR1 LNHDA, CDR2 SQIVND (reference sequence). Here the CDR3 reads CASSLGEDTEAFF. The DNA of the CDR3 is TGTGCCAGTAGTTTAGGGGAGGACACTGAAGCTTTCTTT.

V is TRBV18 and J is TRBJ1-2, with D perhaps TRBD1 (6 bases). The CDR3 extends over 14 amino acids. The V gene's germline CDR1 is KGHSH and CDR2 LQKENI. V was shortened by 3 bases and J by 3 bases, with 11 bases between the two germline ends. The CDR3 DNA sequence: TGTGCCAGCTCACCTACAGGGATCGACTATGGCTACACCTTC. It encodes CASSPTGIDYGYTF. Full variable domain (rest looked up from reference TRBV18 and TRBJ1-2): NAGVMQNPRHLVRRRGQEARLRCSPMKGHSHVYWYRQLPEEGLKFMVYLQKENIIDESGMPKERFSAEFPKEGPSILRIQQVVRGDSAAYFCASSPTGIDYGYTFGSGTRLTVV.

The genes are TRBV5-1 and TRBJ2-2; D gene ambiguous. This CDR3 contains 15 residues. Germline V gene sequence: CDR1 SGHRS, CDR2 YFSETQ. V lost 0 bases and J 3 bases, leaving 9 bases between the germline ends. The chain's CDR3 is CASSLEASDTGELFF. CDR3 sequence (DNA): TGCGCCAGCAGCTTGGAAGCGTCGGACACCGGGGAGCTGTTTTTT.

CDR3 amino acids: CSVEDPLRTDTQYF. In DNA, the CDR3 is TGCAGCGTTGAAGACCCCCTACGCACAGATACGCAGTATTTT. J is TRBJ2-3 and V is TRBV29-1; D is unresolved. V lost 0 bases to trimming and J lost 1 base, with 8 bases between them. This CDR3 contains 14 residues. Germline assignment: CDR1 SQVTM and CDR2 ANQGSEA.

This chain uses TRBV11-2 with TRBJ2-7; TRBD1 matches 8 bases. This CDR3 is built from 15 residues. CDR1 is SGHAT, CDR2 FQNNGV, per germline. J lost 3 bases, V lost 3 bases, and 7 bases had no gene match. The CDR3 bases are TGTGCCAGCAGCTTGCCCGGACAGGGATACTACGAGCAGTACTTC. This codes for CASSLPGQGYYEQYF.

The chain combines TRBV6-1 with TRBJ1-5; TRBD1 matches 8 bases. Germline V gene lookup returns CDR1 MNHNS and CDR2 SASEGT. The V gene end was trimmed by 4 bases and the J gene end by 1 base; junction bases not matched to a gene: 6. This CDR3 contains 16 residues. Written as DNA, the CDR3 is TGTGCCAGCAGTGGCCACAGGGGGGTCAGCAATCAGCCCCAGCATTTT. This sequence encodes CASSGHRGVSNQPQHF.

The chain links TRBV10-3 to TRBJ1-1; 12 bases align to TRBD1. This CDR3 is 17 amino acids long. Trimming removed 5 bases from V and 0 bases from J; junction bases left unmatched: 7. Germline-derived CDR1 and CDR2 are ENHRY and SYGVKD. CDR3 coding DNA: TGTGCCATCAGTCCGGGACAGGGGGCAAGACTGAACACTGAAGCTTTCTTT. Its translation: CAISPGQGARLNTEAFF.

CDR3 protein: CASSPSLAGGSYNEQFF. The CDR3 bases are TGTGCCAGCAGCCCCTCTTTAGCGGGGGGATCCTACAATGAGCAGTTCTTC. V gene TRBV7-2 combines with J gene TRBJ2-1, with 10 positions matching TRBD2. V lost 5 bases, J lost 1 base, and 8 bases stayed unmatched. Germline CDR1 and CDR2: SGHTA and FQGNSA. This CDR3 region has 17 residues.

CDR3 region: CASSPSGTGNTGELFF. CDR3 DNA: TGTGCCAGCAGCCCATCCGGGACAGGGAACACCGGGGAGCTGTTTTTT. This sequence joins TRBV9 and TRBJ2-2; 8 bases are shared with TRBD1. Trimming took 4 bases from V and 1 from J; bases not matched to a gene: 6. Germline CDR1 reads SGDLS; CDR2 reads YYNGEE. The CDR3 consists of 16 residues.

The chain is built from TRBV29-1 and TRBJ2-1; tentative D call: TRBD1 (5 bases). Trimming cost V 8 bases and J 7 bases, with 21 bases left between them. CDR3 size: 14 residues. Germline V CDR1 and CDR2: SQVTM, ANQGSEA. CDR3 region: CSYNRWQGSNEQFF. CDR3 nucleotides: TGCAGCTACAATCGTTGGCAGGGTAGTAATGAGCAGTTCTTC.

The rearrangement joins TRBV2 to TRBJ2-1; 7 bases line up with TRBD1. CDR1 is SNHLY and CDR2 is FYNNEI in the germline V gene. Losses at the gene ends were 5 bases for V and 6 bases for J; bases not matched to a gene: 4. The CDR3 has 13 amino acids. CDR3 loop: CASSTDRANEQFF. CDR3 bases: TGTGCCAGCAGTACCGACAGGGCCAATGAGCAGTTCTTC.

V and J are TRBV9 and TRBJ2-1, with 8 bases that match TRBD2. Germline CDR1 is SGDLS and CDR2 is YYNGEE. V dropped 3 bases and J dropped 7; count of bases not matched to a gene: 6. CDR3 length equals 14 residues. CDR3 nucleotide sequence: TGTGCCAGCAGCGCGGGCGGGGGGACTAATGAGCAGTTCTTC. It translates to CASSAGGGTNEQFF.

This sequence joins TRBV7-2 and TRBJ2-6, with D maybe TRBD1 (5 bases). Germline V CDR1 and CDR2: SGHTA, FQGNSA. The V and J ends lost 5 bases and 1 base respectively, with 21 bases between them. The CDR3 sequence is 19 residues long. The CDR3 loop is CASSRTGTPWVSGANVLTF. CDR3 DNA sequence: TGTGCCAGCAGCAGAACAGGAACCCCTTGGGTTTCTGGGGCCAACGTCCTGACTTTC. The full variable domain, rest sourced from reference TRBV7-2 and TRBJ2-6, is GAGVSQSPSNKVTEKGKDVELRCDPISGHTALYWYRQSLGQGLEFLIYFQGNSAPDKSGLPSDRFSAERTGGSVSTLTIQRTQQEDSAVYLCASSRTGTPWVSGANVLTFGAGSRLTVL.

The V and J genes are TRBV5-1 and TRBJ1-2; D is undetermined. The CDR3 sequence is 14 residues long. Germline assignment: CDR1 SGHRS and CDR2 YFSETQ. Trimming removed 3 bases from V and 5 bases from J, with 14 bases in between. CDR3 in amino acids: CASSSGSRPYGYTF. As DNA, the CDR3 is TGCGCCAGCAGCTCGGGGAGCAGGCCGTATGGCTACACCTTC.

In its sample, this clone was seen once. The CDR3 DNA reads TGTGCCAGCTCGCTGGGGGAGGAGGGCTACACCTTC. Translation gives CASSLGEEGYTF. The chain joins TRBV18 to TRBJ1-2; TRBD1 might be the D (5 bases). Germline assignment: CDR1 KGHSH and CDR2 LQKENI. The CDR3 has 12 residues. V was trimmed by 6 bases and J by 8 bases, leaving 13 bases between them.

The table lists this clone with a count of one. The chain joins TRBV7-6 to TRBJ2-5; 10 bases map to TRBD2. The length of the CDR3 is 16 residues. V lost 4 bases to trimming and J lost 2 bases; unmatched junction nucleotides: 7. CDR1 and CDR2 (germline): SGHVS, FNYEAQ. Here the CDR3 reads CASSSAVAGGQETQYF. In nucleotides, the CDR3 is TGTGCCAGCAGCTCAGCCGTAGCGGGGGGTCAAGAGACCCAGTACTTC.

The V gene is TRBV5-1, the J gene TRBJ1-1, with TRBD1 as a possible D gene (6 bases). With 2 bases removed from V and 5 bases from J, the gap between germline ends came to 13 bases. Germline CDR1 is SGHRS and CDR2 is YFSETQ. The CDR3 totals 14 residues. The CDR3 sequence is CASSFVGGPTEAFF. The CDR3 nucleotides are TGCGCCAGCAGCTTTGTGGGGGGGCCGACTGAAGCTTTCTTT.

CDR3 coding DNA: TGTGCCAGCAGCTTAAGAGGTGGCTACACCTTC. Translation gives CASSLRGGYTF. The gene calls are TRBV7-2 and TRBJ1-2; D not certain. Germline CDR1 reads SGHTA; CDR2 reads FQGNSA. There are 11 residues in the CDR3. Trimming left V 2 bases short and J 7 bases short, with 5 bases between.

J is TRBJ2-2 and V is TRBV30; 10 bases line up with TRBD2. CDR3 length: 16 amino acids. CDR1 is GTSNPN and CDR2 is SVGIG in the germline V gene (reference sequence). The V and J ends lost 1 base and 4 bases, in that order; junction bases with no gene match: 6. The CDR3 sequence: CAWSAEAGGVTGELFF. As DNA, the CDR3 is TGTGCCTGGAGTGCAGAAGCGGGAGGGGTCACCGGGGAGCTGTTTTTT.

This clone showed up just a few times. This chain uses TRBV18 with TRBJ1-3; D not certain. This CDR3 is built from 14 residues. Germline CDR1 reads KGHSH; CDR2 reads LQKENI. V was shortened by 8 bases and J by 0 bases, with 11 bases between the two germline ends. The chain's CDR3 is CASRAASSGNTIYF. In DNA, the CDR3 is TGTGCCAGCAGAGCGGCTAGCTCTGGAAACACCATATATTTT. Filled out from reference TRBV18 and TRBJ1-3, the complete variable domain reads NAGVMQNPRHLVRRRGQEARLRCSPMKGHSHVYWYRQLPEEGLKFMVYLQKENIIDESGMPKERFSAEFPKEGPSILRIQQVVRGDSAAYFCASRAASSGNTIYFGEGSWLTVV.

V and J are TRBV20-1 and TRBJ2-5, with unresolved D. Judging by the DNA end, TRBJ2-7 fits better; the J call may be wrong. CDR3 size: 11 residues. Germline lookup yields CDR1 DFQATT and CDR2 SNEGSKA (reference sequence). CDR3 in DNA: TGCAGTGCTTCCATCGACTACGAGCAGTACTTC. This sequence encodes CSASIDYEQYF.

The chain combines TRBV5-1 with TRBJ2-2, with a possible D match to TRBD2 (5 bases). CDR1 and CDR2 (germline): SGHRS, YFSETQ. Trimming left V 4 bases short and J 4 bases short, with 17 bases between. The CDR3 loop spans 16 amino acids. The CDR3 DNA reads TGCGCCAGCAGCCCACCGAGGACTGGGGTCACCGGGGAGCTGTTTTTT. Its translation: CASSPPRTGVTGELFF.

V and J are TRBV7-6 and TRBJ2-7; TRBD1 matches 8 bases. The CDR3 contains 15 residues. From germline, CDR1 is SGHVS and CDR2 FNYEAQ. Trimming cost V 5 bases and J 7 bases; bases outside gene matches: 13. CDR3 nucleotides: TGTGCCAGCAGCATGGGACAGGTGGGGACTGGGGAGCAGTACTTC. Its protein is CASSMGQVGTGEQYF. Filled out from reference TRBV7-6 and TRBJ2-7, the complete variable domain reads GAGVSQSPRYKVTKRGQDVALRCDPISGHVSLYWYRQALGQGPEFLTYFNYEAQQDKSGLPNDRFSAERPEGSISTLTIQRTEQRDSAMYRCASSMGQVGTGEQYFGPGTRLTVT.